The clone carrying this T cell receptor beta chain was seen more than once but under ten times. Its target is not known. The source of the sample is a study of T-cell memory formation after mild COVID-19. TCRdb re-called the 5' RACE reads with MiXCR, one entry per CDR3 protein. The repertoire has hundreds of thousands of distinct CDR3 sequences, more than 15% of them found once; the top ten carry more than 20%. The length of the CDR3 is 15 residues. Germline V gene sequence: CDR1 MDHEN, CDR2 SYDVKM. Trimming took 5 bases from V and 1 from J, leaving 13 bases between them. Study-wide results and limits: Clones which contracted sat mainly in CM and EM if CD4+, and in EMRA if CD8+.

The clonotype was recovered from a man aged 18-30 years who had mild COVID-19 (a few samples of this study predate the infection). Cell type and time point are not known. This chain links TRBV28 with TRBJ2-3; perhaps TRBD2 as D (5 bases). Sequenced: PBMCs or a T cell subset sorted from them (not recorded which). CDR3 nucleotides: TGTGCCAGCAGTGGGAATAGCGCGGGCACAGATACGCAGTATTTT. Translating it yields CASSGNSAGTDTQYF.